The clone carrying this T cell receptor (beta chain) was counted a few times. Antigen specificity is unknown. The sample comes from a study of cytomegalovirus exposure and HLA in healthy donors. Study outcomes and limitations: Immune exposure data for these donors was limited to CMV serostatus. The later analysis indicated that the majority of CMV-associated TCR beta chains appeared HLA-restricted.

Losses at the gene ends were 10 bases for V and 4 bases for J; bases not matched to a gene: 22. CDR1 and CDR2 from the germline V gene are MNHEY and SMNVEV (reference sequence). The CDR3 spans 17 residues. In the PCR, 60 Vbeta and 13 Jbeta primers were used. Original methodology: There were tens of millions of unique TCR beta chains by a later count, and approximately 12 million of them were shared. Measured with immunoSEQ multiplex PCR; TCRdb has only the in-frame clones, and not every one. V and J calls and clone size are copied from that table; D and trimming were computed from the DNA. This sample has around 150,000 clones; roughly 78% occur once, and the top ten carry around 6.8%.

This receptor was taken from a man aged 35 to 55 in good health and CMV-seropositive. V and J are TRBV27 and TRBJ2-7, with 7 bases fitting TRBD1. Sequenced input: PBMCs. CDR3 amino acids: CATPPLVPGQLTYEQYF. CDR3 sequence (DNA): TGTGCCACCCCTCCCCTAGTACCGGGACAGCTAACTTACGAGCAGTACTTC.